One sample yielded the 4 T cell receptor beta chains listed below, sequenced in a study of shared clonotypes between healthy human individuals. The table came from immunoSEQ multiplex PCR; TCRdb's copy has only in-frame clones and leaves some out. Seen here are roughly 2 million clones, approximately 94% observed once, and the top ten hold around 0.13%. Sequencing was performed on naive CD4+ T cells sorted from blood. Noted subset: CD45RA+ positively selected. Receptors originate from a man in his late teens or twenties in good health.

In its sample, this clone was seen once. Other DNA variants within this sample encode the same CDR3. The chain employs TRBV10-2 and TRBJ1-3, with a possible D match to TRBD1 (6 bases). Germline lookup yields CDR1 WSHSY and CDR2 SAAADI. The CDR3 contains 14 residues. The V end lost 6 bases, the J end lost 2 bases, and 11 bases lay between the germline ends. The CDR3 DNA reads as TGCGCCAGCAGCGAACAGGGAGCTGGAAACACCATATATTTT. Translating it yields CASSEQGAGNTIYF.

The rearrangement links TRBV6-6 to TRBJ1-1; 10 nucleotides agree with TRBD1. V was pared by 6 bases and J by 1 base, with 2 bases of the junction left unmatched. Germline CDR1 is MNHNY and CDR2 is SVGAGI (reference sequence). The CDR3 is 14 amino acids. The CDR3 region is CASRWTGGNTEAFF. Written as DNA, the CDR3 is TGTGCCAGCAGATGGACAGGGGGGAACACTGAAGCTTTCTTT.

V gene TRBV19 combines with J gene TRBJ2-1; 12 bases are a match to TRBD2. This CDR3 has 16 amino acids. The ends lost 7 bases at V and 0 bases at J; junction bases unmatched: 4. Per the germline V gene, CDR1 is LNHDA and CDR2 is SQIVND (reference sequence). CDR3 residues: CASTASGRASYNEQFF. The CDR3 nucleotides read TGTGCCAGTACCGCTAGCGGGAGGGCCTCCTACAATGAGCAGTTCTTC.

Comments on this clone: One end of the junction fails to match germline, which may point to a read error. The chain uses TRBV28 and TRBJ1-5; perhaps TRBD1 as D (5 bases). Germline V gene lookup returns CDR1 MDHEN and CDR2 SYDVKM. The CDR3 runs to 12 residues. The CDR3 loop is CASSFSGTPHHF. CDR3 coding DNA: TGTGCCAGCAGTTTCTCCGGGACCCCCCACCATTTT.